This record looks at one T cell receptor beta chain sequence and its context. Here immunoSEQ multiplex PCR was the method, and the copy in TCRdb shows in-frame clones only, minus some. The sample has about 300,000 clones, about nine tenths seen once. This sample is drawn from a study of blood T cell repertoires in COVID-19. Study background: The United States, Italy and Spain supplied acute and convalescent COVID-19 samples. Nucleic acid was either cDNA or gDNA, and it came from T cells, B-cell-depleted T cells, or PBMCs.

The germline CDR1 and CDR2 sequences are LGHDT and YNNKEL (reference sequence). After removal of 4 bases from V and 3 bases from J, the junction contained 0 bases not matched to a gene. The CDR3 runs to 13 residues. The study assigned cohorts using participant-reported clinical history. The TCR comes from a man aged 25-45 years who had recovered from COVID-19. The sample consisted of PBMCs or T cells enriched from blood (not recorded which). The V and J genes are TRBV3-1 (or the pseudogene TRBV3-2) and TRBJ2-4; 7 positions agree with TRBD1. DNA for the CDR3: TGTGCCAGCAGCCGGGACAGCAAAAACATTCAGTACTTC. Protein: CASSRDSKNIQYF.